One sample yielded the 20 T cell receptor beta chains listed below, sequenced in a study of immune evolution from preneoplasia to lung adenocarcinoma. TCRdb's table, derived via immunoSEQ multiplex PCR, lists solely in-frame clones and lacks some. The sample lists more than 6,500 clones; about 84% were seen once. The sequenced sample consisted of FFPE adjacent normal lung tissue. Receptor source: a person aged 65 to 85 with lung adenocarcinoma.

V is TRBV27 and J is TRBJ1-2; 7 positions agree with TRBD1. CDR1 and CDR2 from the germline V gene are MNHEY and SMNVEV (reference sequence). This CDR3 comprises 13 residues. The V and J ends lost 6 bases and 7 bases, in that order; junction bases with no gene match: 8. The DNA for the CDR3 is TGTGCCAGCAGGCGACAGGGAGGAGCTGGCTACACCTTC. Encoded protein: CASRRQGGAGYTF.

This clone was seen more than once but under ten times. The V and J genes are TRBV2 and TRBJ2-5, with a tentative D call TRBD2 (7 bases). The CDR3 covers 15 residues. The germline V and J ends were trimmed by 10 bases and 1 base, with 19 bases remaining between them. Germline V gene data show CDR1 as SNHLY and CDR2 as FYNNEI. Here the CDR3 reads CATQWGGGLQETQYF. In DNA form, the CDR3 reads TGTGCCACCCAATGGGGAGGGGGGCTCCAAGAGACCCAGTACTTC.

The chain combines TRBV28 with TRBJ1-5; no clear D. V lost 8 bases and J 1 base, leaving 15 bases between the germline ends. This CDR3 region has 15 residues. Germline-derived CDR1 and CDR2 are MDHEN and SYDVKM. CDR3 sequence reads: CASQSEARSNQPQHF. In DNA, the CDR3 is TGTGCCAGCCAATCGGAGGCGCGAAGCAATCAGCCCCAGCATTTT.

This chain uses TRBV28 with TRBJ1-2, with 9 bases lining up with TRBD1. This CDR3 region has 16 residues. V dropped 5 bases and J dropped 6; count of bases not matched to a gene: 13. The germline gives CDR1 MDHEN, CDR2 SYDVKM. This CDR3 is CASSPRPGQGLNGYTF. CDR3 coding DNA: TGTGCCAGCAGTCCCCGACCCGGACAGGGGCTCAATGGCTACACCTTC.

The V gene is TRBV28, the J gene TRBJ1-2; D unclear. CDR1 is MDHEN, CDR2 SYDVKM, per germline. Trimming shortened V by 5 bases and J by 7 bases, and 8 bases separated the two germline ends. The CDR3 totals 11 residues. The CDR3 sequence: CASSPQSGYTF. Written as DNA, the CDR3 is TGTGCCAGCAGTCCCCAGTCTGGCTACACCTTC.

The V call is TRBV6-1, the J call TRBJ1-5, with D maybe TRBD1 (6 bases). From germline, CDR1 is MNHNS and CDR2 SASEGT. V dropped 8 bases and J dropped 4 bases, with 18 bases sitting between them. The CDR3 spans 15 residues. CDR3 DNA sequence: TGTGCCAGCGGGCTGGCAGGGGCGACTAATCAGCCCCAGCATTTT. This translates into CASGLAGATNQPQHF.

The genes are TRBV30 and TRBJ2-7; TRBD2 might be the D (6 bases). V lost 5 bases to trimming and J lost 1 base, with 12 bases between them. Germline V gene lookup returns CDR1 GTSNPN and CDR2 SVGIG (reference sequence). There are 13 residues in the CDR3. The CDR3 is CAWVRLGSYEQYF. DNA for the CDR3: TGTGCCTGGGTGCGACTAGGGTCCTACGAGCAGTACTTC.

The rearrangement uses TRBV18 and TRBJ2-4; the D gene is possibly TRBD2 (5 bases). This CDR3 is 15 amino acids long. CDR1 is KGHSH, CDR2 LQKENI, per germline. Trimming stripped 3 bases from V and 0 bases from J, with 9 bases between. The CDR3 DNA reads TGTGCCAGCTCACCTCCTGGACTAGCCAAAAACATTCAGTACTTC. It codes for CASSPPGLAKNIQYF.

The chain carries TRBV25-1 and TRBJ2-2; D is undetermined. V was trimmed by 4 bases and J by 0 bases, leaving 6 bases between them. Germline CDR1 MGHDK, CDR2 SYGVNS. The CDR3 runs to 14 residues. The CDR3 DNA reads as TGTGCCAGCAGTGGGAGTCCGAACACCGGGGAGCTGTTTTTT. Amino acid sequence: CASSGSPNTGELFF.

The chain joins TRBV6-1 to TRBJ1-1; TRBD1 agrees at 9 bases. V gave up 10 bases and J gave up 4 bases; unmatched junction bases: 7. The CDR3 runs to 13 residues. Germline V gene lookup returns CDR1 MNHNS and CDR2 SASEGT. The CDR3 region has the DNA TGTGCCACCCGGGACAGGGCGTCCACTGAAGCTTTCTTT. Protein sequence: CATRDRASTEAFF.

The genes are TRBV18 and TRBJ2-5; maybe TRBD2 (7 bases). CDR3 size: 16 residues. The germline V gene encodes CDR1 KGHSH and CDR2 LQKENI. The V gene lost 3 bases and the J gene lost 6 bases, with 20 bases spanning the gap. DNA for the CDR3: TGTGCCAGCTCACCCTTAGAAACGGGGGGCGGAAAGACCCAGTACTTC. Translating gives CASSPLETGGGKTQYF.

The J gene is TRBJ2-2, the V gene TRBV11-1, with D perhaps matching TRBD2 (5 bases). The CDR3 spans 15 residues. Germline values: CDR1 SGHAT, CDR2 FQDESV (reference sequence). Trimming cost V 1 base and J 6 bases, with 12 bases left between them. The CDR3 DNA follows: TGTGCCAGCAGCTTAGGGCTAGCTGGGTCCGGGGAGCTGTTTTTT. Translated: CASSLGLAGSGELFF.

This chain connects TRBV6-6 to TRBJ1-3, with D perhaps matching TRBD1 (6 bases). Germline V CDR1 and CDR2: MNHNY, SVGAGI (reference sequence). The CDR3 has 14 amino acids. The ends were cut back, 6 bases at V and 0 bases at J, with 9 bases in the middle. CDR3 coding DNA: TGTGCCAGCAGCGCAGGGGTCTCTGGAAACACCATATATTTT. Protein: CASSAGVSGNTIYF.

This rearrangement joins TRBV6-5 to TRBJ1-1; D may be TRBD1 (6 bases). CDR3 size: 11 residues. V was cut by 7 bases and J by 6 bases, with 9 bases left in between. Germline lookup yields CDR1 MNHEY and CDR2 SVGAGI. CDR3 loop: CASTQGSEAFF. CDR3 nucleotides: TGTGCCAGCACTCAGGGGTCTGAAGCTTTCTTT.

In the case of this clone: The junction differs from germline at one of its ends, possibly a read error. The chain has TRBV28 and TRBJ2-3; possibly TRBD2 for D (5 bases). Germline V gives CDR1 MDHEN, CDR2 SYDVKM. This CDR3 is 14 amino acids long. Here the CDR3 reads CASSFFASTDMQYF. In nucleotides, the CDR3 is TGTGCCAGCAGCTTCTTCGCTAGCACAGATATGCAGTATTTT.

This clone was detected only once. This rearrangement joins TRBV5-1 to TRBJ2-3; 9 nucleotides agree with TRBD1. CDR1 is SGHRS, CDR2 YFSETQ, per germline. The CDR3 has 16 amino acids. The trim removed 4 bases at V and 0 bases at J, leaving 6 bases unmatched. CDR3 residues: CASSTRTGASTDTQYF. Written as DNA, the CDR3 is TGCGCCAGCAGCACCAGGACAGGGGCCAGCACAGATACGCAGTATTTT.

The chain's CDR3 is CSVEVLAGVDEQFF. The CDR3 bases are TGCAGCGTTGAAGTCCTAGCGGGAGTCGATGAGCAGTTCTTC. The rearrangement joins TRBV29-1 to TRBJ2-1, with 10 bases that match TRBD2. The V gene end was trimmed by 1 base and the J gene end by 8 bases; junction bases not matched to a gene: 5. The CDR3 covers 14 residues. Germline V gives CDR1 SQVTM, CDR2 ANQGSEA.

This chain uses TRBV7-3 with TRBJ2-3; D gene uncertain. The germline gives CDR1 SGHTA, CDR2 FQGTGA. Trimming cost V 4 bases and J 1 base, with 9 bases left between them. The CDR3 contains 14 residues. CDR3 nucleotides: TGTGCCAGCAGCTATTATGGGGGCACAGATACGCAGTATTTT. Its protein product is CASSYYGGTDTQYF.

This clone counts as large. The CDR3 loop is CSASGDQPQHF. In nucleotides, the CDR3 is TGCAGTGCTAGCGGGGATCAGCCCCAGCATTTT. The gene calls are TRBV20-1 and TRBJ1-5, with D uncertain. Trimming cost V 3 bases and J 5 bases, with 5 bases left between them. The germline V gene has CDR1 DFQATT and CDR2 SNEGSKA (reference sequence). The CDR3 contains 11 residues.

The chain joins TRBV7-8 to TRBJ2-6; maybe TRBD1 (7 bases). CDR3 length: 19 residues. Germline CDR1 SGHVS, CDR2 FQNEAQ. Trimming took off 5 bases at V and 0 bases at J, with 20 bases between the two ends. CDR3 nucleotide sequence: TGTGCCAGCAGCCTAACCGCGGGACAGATCCTCTCTGGGGCCAACGTCCTGACTTTC. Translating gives CASSLTAGQILSGANVLTF. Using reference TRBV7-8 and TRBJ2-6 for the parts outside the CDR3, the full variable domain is GAGVSQSPRYKVAKRGQDVALRCDPISGHVSLFWYQQALGQGPEFLTYFQNEAQLDKSGLPSDRFFAERPEGSVSTLKIQRTQQEDSAVYLCASSLTAGQILSGANVLTFGAGSRLTVL.